The sample holds many counts of the clone carrying this T cell receptor (beta chain). Its specificity is unknown. These data are taken from a study of CD8 T cells in ankylosing spondylitis. Overall study results and limits: CD8+ cells made up the disease-linked clones, which were relatively rare in peripheral blood. The authors reported significant enrichment of disease-linked clones in matched ankylosing spondylitis synovial fluid. Within ankylosing spondylitis blood, a TCR beta motif made up of roughly eight highly homologous variants appeared to be characteristic.

TCRdb redid the calling of the 5' RACE reads with MiXCR, one entry per CDR3 protein. The profile shows 200,000 to 300,000 distinct CDR3 sequences, more than 9% of them singletons. Sequencing used blood, either unsorted or a sorted T cell fraction (not recorded which). The TCR sequence derives from a male donor with ankylosing spondylitis or in good health (not recorded which).

The CDR3 DNA is TGTGCCACCTCCTCCTCAGCTGGAAGGGAGCAATACGAGCAGTACTTC. As protein: CATSSSAGREQYEQYF. This chain connects TRBV10-3 to TRBJ2-7; perhaps TRBD2 as D (5 bases). This CDR3 has 16 residues. Germline V gene data show CDR1 as ENHRY and CDR2 as SYGVKD. V was trimmed by 10 bases and J by 4 bases, leaving 26 bases between them.